These 30 T cell receptor beta chains came from one sample sequenced in a study of blood T cell repertoires in COVID-19. Sequencing was performed with immunoSEQ multiplex PCR; in TCRdb, only in-frame clones are kept and a portion is missing. The sample consists of 500,000 or so clones, around 87% of them appearing once. The sample taken for sequencing was PBMCs or T cells enriched from blood (not recorded which). The receptor set was obtained from a woman in her late teens or twenties who had recovered from COVID-19.

The CDR3 nucleotides read TGTGCCAGCAGCCTGGGACTAGCGGGGACTTACCAAGAGACCCAGTACTTC. Translated, it gives CASSLGLAGTYQETQYF. V gene TRBV3-1 (or the pseudogene TRBV3-2) combines with J gene TRBJ2-5; 13 nucleotides align to TRBD2. The length of the CDR3 is 17 residues. Germline V gives CDR1 LGHDT, CDR2 YNNKEL (reference sequence). With V trimmed by 4 bases and J by 0 bases, 5 bases remained unmatched.

Here the CDR3 reads CASSLGRGRRENTQYF. The CDR3 nucleotides read TGTGCCAGCAGCTTGGGAAGGGGGCGCCGGGAGAATACGCAGTATTTT. This chain uses TRBV11-2 with TRBJ2-3; D might be TRBD1 (7 bases). The CDR3 consists of 16 residues. The V gene lost 3 bases and the J gene lost 7 bases, with 20 bases spanning the gap. Germline V gene sequence: CDR1 SGHAT, CDR2 FQNNGV.

The chain has TRBV6-6 and TRBJ2-7; D gene ambiguous. This CDR3 is built from 14 residues. The germline V gene has CDR1 MNHNY and CDR2 SVGAGI (reference sequence). Trimming removed 2 bases from V and 3 bases from J, with 11 bases in between. The CDR3 region has the DNA TGTGCCAGCAGTTACCAGGCAGCCGTCTACGAGCAGTACTTC. Its translation is CASSYQAAVYEQYF.

V and J are TRBV15 and TRBJ1-2, with 12 bases matching TRBD1. CDR1 and CDR2 from the germline V gene are LNHNV and YYDKDF (reference sequence). The CDR3 is made up of 15 amino acids. Trimming took 4 bases from V and 6 from J; bases not matched to a gene: 6. CDR3 loop: CATSKRDRGLDGYTF. The CDR3 nucleotides read TGTGCCACCAGCAAACGGGACAGGGGGCTGGATGGCTACACCTTC. Based on the CDR3 plus reference TRBV15 and TRBJ1-2, the full variable domain is DAMVIQNPRYQVTQFGKPVTLSCSQTLNHNVMYWYQQKSSQAPKLLFHYYDKDFNNEADTPDNFQSRRPNTSFCFLDIRSPGLGDTAMYLCATSKRDRGLDGYTFGSGTRLTVV.

The chain combines TRBV10-3 with TRBJ2-7, with a tentative D call TRBD2 (7 bases). The CDR3 sequence is 15 residues long. Germline V gives CDR1 ENHRY, CDR2 SYGVKD. V lost 0 bases, J lost 6 bases, and 15 bases lay in between. Written as DNA, the CDR3 is TGTGCCATCAGTGAGTCGACGAGGGGGGGGACCGAGCAGTACTTC. Translated: CAISESTRGGTEQYF.

The chain has TRBV7-2 and TRBJ2-5; D unclear. Trimming pared 0 bases from V and 5 bases from J, leaving 7 bases between. Per germline, CDR1 SGHTA and CDR2 FQGNSA. The CDR3 consists of 13 residues. The chain's CDR3 is CASSLARRETQYF. The CDR3 DNA sequence: TGTGCCAGCAGCTTAGCGCGCAGGGAGACCCAGTACTTC.

The chain is built from TRBV5-1 and TRBJ1-5; D ambiguous. V was trimmed by 4 bases and J by 9 bases, leaving 20 bases between them. The germline V gene has CDR1 SGHRS and CDR2 YFSETQ. The CDR3 covers 15 residues. The CDR3 region has the DNA TGCGCCAGCAGCCGGACGGGGATAGATCATACGCCCCAGCATTTT. It translates to CASSRTGIDHTPQHF.

Written as DNA, the CDR3 is TGTGCCAGCAGCTTAGCCACGACTAGCGGGGGGAGCACAGATACGCAGTATTTT. Translated: CASSLATTSGGSTDTQYF. V gene TRBV7-2 combines with J gene TRBJ2-3; 13 nucleotides agree with TRBD2. Germline V gene lookup returns CDR1 SGHTA and CDR2 FQGNSA. With V trimmed by 0 bases and J by 0 bases, 3 bases remained unmatched. CDR3 length equals 18 residues.

This clone showed up just once. The chain is built from TRBV2 and TRBJ2-1; 13 bases fit TRBD2. The CDR3 covers 21 residues. V dropped 1 base and J dropped 6; count of bases not matched to a gene: 18. In germline, CDR1 is SNHLY, CDR2 FYNNEI. This CDR3 reads CASSEDPVLAGGPQVGNEQFF. In DNA form, the CDR3 reads TGTGCCAGCAGTGAAGACCCGGTACTAGCGGGGGGGCCTCAAGTAGGCAATGAGCAGTTCTTC.

Only one count was recorded for this clone. This rearrangement joins TRBV7-2 to TRBJ2-1; D call uncertain. The V and J ends lost 0 bases and 5 bases respectively, with 5 bases between them. Looked up from germline, CDR1 is SGHTA and CDR2 is FQGNSA. CDR3 length equals 13 residues. The CDR3 protein is CASSLASDNEQFF. In DNA form, the CDR3 reads TGTGCCAGCAGCTTAGCGTCGGACAATGAGCAGTTCTTC.

The rearrangement uses TRBV5-6 and TRBJ2-3, with 10 bases matching TRBD2. The CDR3 spans 12 residues. Germline V gives CDR1 SGHDT, CDR2 YYEEEE. Unmatched junction bases numbered 3, after V lost 0 bases and J lost 14 bases. CDR3 coding DNA: TGTGCCAGCAGCTTGGAAGCGGGGGGGCGGTATTTT. Encoded protein: CASSLEAGGRYF.

This sequence joins TRBV5-1 and TRBJ2-1, with a possible D match to TRBD2 (7 bases). The CDR3 has 16 residues. The V end was cut by 0 bases, the J end by 5 bases, with 15 bases between. Germline assignment: CDR1 SGHRS and CDR2 YFSETQ. CDR3 amino acids: CASSLDPGEGNNEQFF. CDR3 bases: TGCGCCAGCAGCTTGGATCCAGGGGAGGGCAACAATGAGCAGTTCTTC. The variable domain in full, with the rest retrieved from reference TRBV5-1 and TRBJ2-1, is KAGVTQTPRYLIKTRGQQVTLSCSPISGHRSVSWYQQTPGQGLQFLFEYFSETQRNKGNFPGRFSGRQFSNSRSEMNVSTLELGDSALYLCASSLDPGEGNNEQFFGPGTRLTVL.

The sample holds a few counts of this clone. This sequence joins TRBV6-4 and TRBJ2-1, with 8 positions matching TRBD2. V shed 3 bases, J shed 7 bases, and the junction held 11 bases outside the gene matches. In germline, CDR1 is MRHNA, CDR2 SNTAGT. The CDR3 sequence is 16 residues long. The CDR3 DNA follows: TGTGCCAGCAGTGAAAGAGGAACGGGGGGGTGGAATGAGCAGTTCTTC. Protein product: CASSERGTGGWNEQFF.

J is TRBJ1-5 and V is TRBV9; D uncertain. CDR3 length: 15 residues. CDR1 is SGDLS, CDR2 YYNGEE, per germline. V was pared by 2 bases and J by 4 bases, with 13 bases between. The DNA of the CDR3 is TGTGCCAGCAGCGTGGGGTGGGGAGTTAATCAGCCCCAGCATTTT. Translated: CASSVGWGVNQPQHF.

Concerning this clone itself: This CDR3 is also generated by other DNA sequences in the sample. V gene TRBV7-2 combines with J gene TRBJ2-7; D remains unclear. CDR1 is SGHTA, CDR2 FQGNSA, per germline. Trimming removed 0 bases from V and 0 bases from J, with 3 bases in between. There are 13 residues in the CDR3. The CDR3 DNA reads TGTGCCAGCAGCTTAGCCTTCTCCTACGAGCAGTACTTC. Translated, it gives CASSLAFSYEQYF.

J is TRBJ1-2 and V is TRBV5-1; D perhaps matches TRBD1 (6 bases). The CDR3 covers 13 residues. CDR1 and CDR2 from the germline V gene are SGHRS and YFSETQ. V dropped 2 bases and J dropped 4 bases, with 9 bases sitting between them. CDR3 residues: CASSFGTIYGYTF. Written as DNA, the CDR3 is TGCGCCAGCAGCTTCGGGACAATCTATGGCTACACCTTC.

This chain joins TRBV6-5 and TRBJ2-1; a possible D gene is TRBD1 (6 bases). This CDR3 has 15 residues. Trimming cost V 7 bases and J 8 bases, with 21 bases left between them. CDR1 MNHEY and CDR2 SVGAGI come from the germline V gene. The CDR3 bases are TGTGCCAGCACCGACGGGCTCCTCGAGGGGGATGAGCAGTTCTTC. This codes for CASTDGLLEGDEQFF.

The chain couples TRBV19 to TRBJ1-2; D remains ambiguous. The V and J ends lost 6 bases and 6 bases respectively, with 14 bases between them. Germline CDR1 is LNHDA and CDR2 is SQIVND (reference sequence). CDR3 length equals 13 residues. This CDR3 reads CASSAVGENGYTF. The CDR3, as DNA: TGTGCCAGTAGCGCGGTTGGCGAGAATGGCTACACCTTC.

The chain is built from TRBV5-1 and TRBJ2-3; no reliable D call. Germline V lookup: CDR1 SGHRS, CDR2 YFSETQ. The CDR3 has 15 amino acids. V lost 1 base, J lost 2 bases, and 11 bases lay in between. For the CDR3, the DNA is TGCGCCAGCAGCTTGAGTCTTCCAGTCACAGATACGCAGTATTTT. Encoded protein: CASSLSLPVTDTQYF.

The chain couples TRBV7-2 to TRBJ2-7; TRBD1 aligns across 9 bases. The germline CDR1 and CDR2 sequences are SGHTA and FQGNSA. V was pared by 2 bases and J by 5 bases, with 7 bases of the junction left unmatched. The CDR3 is 15 residues long. The CDR3 region has the DNA TGTGCCAGCAGCTTAACTGGACAGGGGAACCACGAGCAGTACTTC. Protein sequence: CASSLTGQGNHEQYF.

This clone showed up just a few times. The gene calls are TRBV19 and TRBJ1-2; D is unresolved. Trimming removed 3 bases from V and 3 bases from J, with 17 bases in between. This CDR3 is built from 16 residues. Germline V gene data show CDR1 as LNHDA and CDR2 as SQIVND (reference sequence). The CDR3 DNA is TGTGCCAGTAGTATGCGAAAGGAGGGAGTACACTATGGCTACACCTTC. Amino acid sequence: CASSMRKEGVHYGYTF.

The chain has TRBV5-1 and TRBJ2-1; weak D call: TRBD2 (6 bases). The ends were cut back, 4 bases at V and 8 bases at J, with 10 bases in the middle. This CDR3 is 12 amino acids long. The germline CDR1 and CDR2 sequences are SGHRS and YFSETQ. CDR3: CASSAGTDEQFF. Written as DNA, the CDR3 is TGCGCCAGCAGCGCGGGGACGGATGAGCAGTTCTTC.

The V and J genes are TRBV4-1 and TRBJ2-7; D remains unclear. Germline V gene lookup returns CDR1 MGHRA and CDR2 YSYEKL. This CDR3 is built from 14 residues. The V end was cut by 5 bases, the J end by 3 bases, with 14 bases between. The chain's CDR3 is CASSSPGRLYEQYF. The CDR3 nucleotides read TGCGCCAGCAGCTCCCCAGGCCGGCTCTACGAGCAGTACTTC.

V and J are TRBV5-1 and TRBJ1-2, with TRBD1 as a possible D gene (5 bases). Germline values: CDR1 SGHRS, CDR2 YFSETQ. The CDR3 covers 14 residues. V was trimmed by 3 bases and J by 3 bases, leaving 12 bases between them. The CDR3 DNA sequence: TGCGCCAGCAGCTCCTCCTCAGGGTACTATGGCTACACCTTC. Encoded protein: CASSSSSGYYGYTF.

This chain links TRBV2 with TRBJ2-7, with 10 nucleotides matching TRBD2. Germline trimming cut 6 bases from V and 3 bases from J; bases unmatched to any gene: 8. This CDR3 is built from 15 residues. CDR1 is SNHLY, CDR2 FYNNEI, per germline. The CDR3 loop reads CASRRQRGGLYEQYF. DNA of the CDR3: TGTGCCAGCAGACGGCAGCGGGGGGGCCTCTACGAGCAGTACTTC.

The gene calls are TRBV11-2 and TRBJ1-1, with D possibly matching TRBD1 (5 bases). The germline CDR1 and CDR2 sequences are SGHAT and FQNNGV. The CDR3 contains 16 residues. Trimming cost V 0 bases and J 0 bases, with 11 bases left between them. The CDR3 is CASSLEFDRLNTEAFF. The CDR3 bases are TGTGCCAGCAGCTTAGAATTCGACAGACTGAACACTGAAGCTTTCTTT.

This clone was counted a single time. The chain links TRBV27 to TRBJ1-1; 9 bases agree with TRBD1. J lost 5 bases, V lost 4 bases, and 11 bases had no gene match. CDR1 and CDR2 from the germline V gene are MNHEY and SMNVEV (reference sequence). The CDR3 is 16 residues long. The CDR3, as DNA: TGTGCCAGCAGTTCTGGGACAGGGTTTTGGTTGACTGAAGCTTTCTTT. Its translation: CASSSGTGFWLTEAFF.

The chain is built from TRBV5-5 and TRBJ1-2; maybe TRBD1 (5 bases). The CDR3 covers 15 residues. Germline V gives CDR1 SGHKS, CDR2 YYEKEE (reference sequence). Trimming pared 3 bases from V and 8 bases from J, leaving 20 bases between. CDR3 loop: CASSSGGAGIGGYTF. Written as DNA, the CDR3 is TGTGCCAGCAGCTCTGGCGGGGCAGGGATAGGGGGCTACACCTTC.

The CDR3 spells CASSTQRGGFPEQYF. For the CDR3, the DNA is TGTGCCAGCAGTACACAGCGGGGGGGCTTCCCCGAGCAGTACTTC. The chain is built from TRBV6-5 and TRBJ2-7, with 10 bases lining up with TRBD2. J lost 6 bases, V lost 5 bases, and 10 bases had no gene match. The CDR3 is 15 residues long. Germline assignment: CDR1 MNHEY and CDR2 SVGAGI.

The rearrangement joins TRBV20-1 to TRBJ2-5; D unclear. V lost 3 bases, J lost 5 bases, and 13 bases lay in between. The CDR3 has 13 residues. Per the germline V gene, CDR1 is DFQATT and CDR2 is SNEGSKA (reference sequence). In DNA, the CDR3 is TGCAGTGCTAGTGGGCCCGCCGATGAGACCCAGTACTTC. Its translation is CSASGPADETQYF.